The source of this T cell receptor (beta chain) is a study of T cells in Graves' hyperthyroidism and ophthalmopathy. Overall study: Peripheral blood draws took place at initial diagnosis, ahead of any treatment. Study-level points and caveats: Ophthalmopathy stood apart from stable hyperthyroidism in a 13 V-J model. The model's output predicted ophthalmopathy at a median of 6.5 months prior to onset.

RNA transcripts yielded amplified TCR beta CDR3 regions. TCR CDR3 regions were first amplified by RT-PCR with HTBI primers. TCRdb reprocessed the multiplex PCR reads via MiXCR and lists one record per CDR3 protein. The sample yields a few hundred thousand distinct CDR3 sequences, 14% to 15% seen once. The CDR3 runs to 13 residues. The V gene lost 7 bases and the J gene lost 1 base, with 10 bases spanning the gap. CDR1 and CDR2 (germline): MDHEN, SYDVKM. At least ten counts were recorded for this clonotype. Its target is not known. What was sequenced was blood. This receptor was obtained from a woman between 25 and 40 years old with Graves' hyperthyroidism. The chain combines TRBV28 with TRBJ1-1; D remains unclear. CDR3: CASTIDPNTEAFF. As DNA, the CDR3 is TGTGCCAGCACTATCGACCCGAACACTGAAGCTTTCTTT.